These T cell receptor beta chains were read from a single sample in a study of T cell repertoires in cytomegalovirus infection. TCRdb ran MiXCR on the reads and lists one entry per CDR3 protein. The sample consists of about 250,000 distinct CDR3 sequences, about 15% of them appearing once. The sequenced sample consisted of CD8+ T cells from PBMCs. The receptors were gathered from a human donor in good health (CMV status not recorded). Some clones in this sample may be carry-over from other donors' samples. Each CDR3 is given with its conserved first and last residue. The D gene is left open where the match is weak. Rows may omit the clone size; those that give it use once, few, many or a size class.

TRBV28	few	TRBJ1-6	TRBD1	CASSDRGDVNSPLHF	TGTGCCAGCAGTGACAGGGGTGATGTGAATTCACCCCTCCACTTT
TRBV7-6	many	TRBJ1-5	-	CASSLEALNQPQHF	TGTGCCAGCAGCTTAGAGGCCCTGAATCAGCCCCAGCATTTT
TRBV5-1	-	TRBJ1-5	-	CASSPHPRGSELGGQPQHF	TGCGCCAGCAGCCCACACCCTAGGGGGTCCGAGTTAGGTGGTCAGCCCCAGCATTTT
TRBV12-3/TRBV12-4	-	TRBJ1-3	-	CASSLHPGSGNTIYF	TGTGCCAGCAGTTTACACCCAGGCTCTGGAAACACCATATATTTT
TRBV28	many	TRBJ2-7	-	CASSLWAGLHEQYF	TGTGCCAGCAGTTTATGGGCTGGACTCCACGAGCAGTACTTC
TRBV2	few	TRBJ2-1	-	CATGTYNEQFF	TGTGCCACCGGGACCTACAATGAGCAGTTCTTC
TRBV7-9	many	TRBJ1-1	TRBD1	CASSSPGQGYGTEAFF	TGTGCCAGCAGCTCTCCGGGACAGGGATACGGCACTGAAGCTTTCTTT
TRBV5-1	many	TRBJ2-2	-	CASSLARENPQGGELFF	TGCGCCAGCAGCTTGGCCCGGGAGAACCCACAAGGCGGGGAGCTGTTTTTT
TRBV10-3	many	TRBJ1-2	-	CAIRPPTDYYGYTF	TGTGCCATCAGGCCCCCCACAGACTACTATGGCTACACCTTC
TRBV7-9	few	TRBJ1-2	-	CASRDNRFFHGYTF	TGTGCCAGCAGAGACAACAGGTTTTTCCATGGCTACACCTTC
TRBV29-1	-	TRBJ1-2	-	CSVDGDSKRSYGYTF	TGCAGCGTTGACGGAGACAGCAAAAGAAGCTATGGCTACACCTTC
TRBV5-5	-	TRBJ2-6	TRBD1	CASSWDRGAGANVLTF	TGTGCCAGCAGCTGGGACAGGGGGGCTGGGGCCAACGTCCTGACTTTC
TRBV14	-	TRBJ2-7	-	CASSQAGHNYEQYF	TGTGCCAGCAGCCAAGCGGGACACAACTACGAGCAGTACTTC
TRBV2	few	TRBJ1-1	-	CASTPTNTEAFF	TGTGCCAGCACTCCAACGAACACTGAAGCTTTCTTT
TRBV6-2/TRBV6-3	many	TRBJ2-7	-	CASSYSSGAYEQYF	TGTGCCAGCAGTTACTCGTCGGGGGCCTACGAGCAGTACTTC
TRBV7-9	few	TRBJ2-7	-	CASSPGSSLYEQYF	TGTGCCAGCAGCCCAGGGTCCTCTCTTTACGAGCAGTACTTC
TRBV2	-	TRBJ2-3	-	CASSQGQSQFPGQYF	TGTGCCAGCAGCCAAGGACAGTCTCAATTCCCGGGGCAGTATTTT
TRBV27	-	TRBJ2-7	-	CASSSSRTYEQYF	TGTGCCAGCAGTTCTAGTCGGACCTACGAGCAGTACTTC
TRBV7-2	many	TRBJ2-3	TRBD1	CASSLRQGASAPPLTDTQYF	TGTGCCAGCAGCTTAAGACAGGGGGCGAGTGCTCCCCCCCTCACAGATACGCAGTATTTT
TRBV5-6	few	TRBJ1-2	-	CASSLDRVPAYGYTF	TGTGCCAGCAGCTTGGACAGGGTTCCCGCCTATGGCTACACCTTC
TRBV28	few	TRBJ2-5	-	CVVTGPQETQYF	TGTGTCGTAACGGGGCCTCAAGAGACCCAGTACTTC
TRBV28	-	TRBJ2-1	-	CASKGVGRPPHNEQFF	TGTGCCAGCAAGGGGGTGGGACGACCACCCCACAATGAGCAGTTCTTC
TRBV27	few	TRBJ2-1	TRBD1	CASSRIGGRSIYNEQFF	TGTGCCAGCAGCCGAATAGGGGGCAGGTCTATCTACAATGAGCAGTTCTTC
TRBV7-2	many	TRBJ2-5	-	CASYGDYRSYQETQYF	TGTGCCAGCTACGGAGATTATAGATCGTACCAAGAGACCCAGTACTTC
TRBV25-1	-	TRBJ1-6	-	CASSESGDSPLHF	TGTGCCAGCAGTGAATCAGGTGATTCACCCCTCCACTTT
TRBV7-9	few	TRBJ2-7	-	CASSLGFREQYF	TGTGCCAGCAGCTTAGGGTTCCGCGAGCAGTACTTC
TRBV7-6	many	TRBJ2-3	-	CASSLAGIELGDTQYF	TGTGCCAGCAGCTTAGCTGGTATCGAGCTAGGGGATACGCAGTATTTT
TRBV4-3	few	TRBJ1-1	-	CASSQFRGEGTEAFF	TGCGCCAGCAGCCAGTTTCGCGGGGAGGGTACTGAAGCTTTCTTT
TRBV6-2/TRBV6-3	-	TRBJ2-7	-	CASSFGQEQYF	TGTGCCAGCAGTTTCGGACAAGAGCAGTACTTC
TRBV5-4	few	TRBJ2-1	TRBD2	CASSLGLAGGTYNEQFF	TGTGCCAGCAGCTTGGGACTAGCGGGCGGGACCTACAATGAGCAGTTCTTC
TRBV27	-	TRBJ2-2	-	CASTLMGAEGPNTGELFF	TGTGCCAGCACCCTCATGGGGGCTGAGGGGCCGAACACCGGGGAGCTGTTTTTT
TRBV7-2	many	TRBJ2-2	TRBD2	CASSLDAPGGLAGGSNTGELFF	TGTGCCAGCAGCTTAGACGCACCTGGGGGACTAGCGGGGGGTTCGAACACCGGGGAGCTGTTTTTT
TRBV28	many	TRBJ2-3	-	CASSLSTNTDTQYF	TGTGCCAGCAGTTTATCCACAAACACAGATACGCAGTATTTT
TRBV7-2	many	TRBJ2-7	-	CASSLAPAQAYEQYF	TGTGCCAGCAGCTTAGCGCCAGCGCAGGCCTACGAGCAGTACTTC
TRBV20-1	many	TRBJ2-3	TRBD2	CSAAVTSGGHTDTQYF	TGCAGTGCTGCAGTCACTAGCGGGGGACACACAGATACGCAGTATTTT
TRBV7-6	-	TRBJ1-5	-	CASSLDNFQPQHF	TGTGCCAGCAGCCTGGACAATTTTCAGCCCCAGCATTTT
TRBV7-8	many	TRBJ2-7	-	CASSLSPNYEQYF	TGTGCCAGCAGCTTATCTCCCAACTACGAGCAGTACTTC
TRBV28	many	TRBJ2-7	-	CASSFGYIRSYYEQYF	TGTGCCAGCAGTTTTGGGTATATCAGATCCTATTACGAGCAGTACTTC
TRBV28	many	TRBJ1-6	TRBD1	CASSPGQGSSPLHF	TGTGCCAGCAGTCCCGGACAGGGGAGCTCACCCCTCCACTTT
TRBV12-3/TRBV12-4	many	TRBJ2-5	-	CASSSPGSETQYF	TGTGCCAGCAGTTCCCCGGGCTCGGAGACCCAGTACTTC
TRBV7-6	few	TRBJ1-2	-	CASSLAGGTDYGYTF	TGTGCCAGCAGCTTAGCGGGGGGCACCGACTATGGCTACACCTTC
TRBV2	many	TRBJ2-7	-	CASSEVVSRDSSSYEQYF	TGTGCCAGCAGCGAAGTAGTGAGTAGGGACTCCAGCTCCTACGAGCAGTACTTC
TRBV20-1	many	TRBJ2-5	TRBD2	CSARDLGGLAGKQETQYF	TGCAGTGCTAGAGATCTCGGGGGACTAGCGGGGAAGCAAGAGACCCAGTACTTC
TRBV7-2	-	TRBJ1-2	-	CASSLNRDGNLYGYTF	TGTGCCAGCAGCTTGAACAGGGACGGAAACCTCTATGGCTACACCTTC
TRBV24-1	-	TRBJ1-5	-	CATRGPGSNQPQHF	TGTGCCACCAGAGGGCCAGGTAGCAATCAGCCCCAGCATTTT
TRBV9	few	TRBJ1-5	-	CASSVGQAYQPQHF	TGTGCCAGCAGCGTAGGACAGGCCTATCAGCCCCAGCATTTT
TRBV10-2	many	TRBJ1-1	-	CASRGAGITEAFF	TGCGCCAGCAGGGGGGCAGGGATCACTGAAGCTTTCTTT